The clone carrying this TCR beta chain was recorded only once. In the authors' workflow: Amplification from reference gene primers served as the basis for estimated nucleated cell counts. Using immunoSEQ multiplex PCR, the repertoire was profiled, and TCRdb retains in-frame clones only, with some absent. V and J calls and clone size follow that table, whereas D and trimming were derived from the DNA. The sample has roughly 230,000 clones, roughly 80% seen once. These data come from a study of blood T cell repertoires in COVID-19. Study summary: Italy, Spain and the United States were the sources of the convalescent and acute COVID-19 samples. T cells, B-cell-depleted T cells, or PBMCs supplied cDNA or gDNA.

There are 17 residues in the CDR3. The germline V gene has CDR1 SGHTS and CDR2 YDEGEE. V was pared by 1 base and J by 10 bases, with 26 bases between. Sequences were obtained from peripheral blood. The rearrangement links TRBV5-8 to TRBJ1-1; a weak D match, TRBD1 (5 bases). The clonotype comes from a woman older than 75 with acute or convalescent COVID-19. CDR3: CASSLIVSKGVGVAAFF. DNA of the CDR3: TGTGCCAGCAGCTTGATCGTTAGTAAAGGGGTAGGGGTCGCAGCTTTCTTT.